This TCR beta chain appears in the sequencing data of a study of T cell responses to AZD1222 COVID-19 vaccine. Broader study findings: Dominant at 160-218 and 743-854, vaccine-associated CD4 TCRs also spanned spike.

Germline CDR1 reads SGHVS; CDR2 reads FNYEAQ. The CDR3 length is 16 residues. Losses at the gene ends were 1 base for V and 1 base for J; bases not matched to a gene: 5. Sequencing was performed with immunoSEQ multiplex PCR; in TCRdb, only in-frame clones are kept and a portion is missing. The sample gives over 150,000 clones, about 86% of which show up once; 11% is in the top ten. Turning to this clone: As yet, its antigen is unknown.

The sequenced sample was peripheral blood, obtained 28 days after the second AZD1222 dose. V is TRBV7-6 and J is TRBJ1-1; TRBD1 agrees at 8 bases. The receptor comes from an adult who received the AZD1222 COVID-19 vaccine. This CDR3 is CASSLGSGGWNTEAFF. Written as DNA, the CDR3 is TGTGCCAGCAGCTTAGGGTCAGGGGGCTGGAACACTGAAGCTTTCTTT.